Included here is one TCR beta chain sequence, with context. Its antigen is unidentified. Within the sample, other DNA sequences also encode this same CDR3. These data are taken from a study of shared clonotypes between healthy human individuals. Study findings and constraints: Some naive CD4 clonotypes, roughly 5%, turned up in common across several donors.

This table comes from immunoSEQ multiplex PCR, and its TCRdb copy is limited to in-frame clones, with some not included. The table shows approximately 1.1 million clones, with more than 75% occurring only once. The material sequenced was memory CD4+ T cells from PBMCs. Documented subset: CD45RA-negative fraction. The TCR originated in a man between 18 and 29 years old in good health. Some clones in this sample may be carry-over from other donors' samples.

CDR3 nucleotides: TGCGCCAGCAGCTCAAGCGGGGGTTCCTACAATGAGCAGTTCTTC. This translates into CASSSSGGSYNEQFF. The rearrangement joins TRBV5-1 to TRBJ2-1, with 8 bases aligning to TRBD2. The germline V gene encodes CDR1 SGHRS and CDR2 YFSETQ. V lost 3 bases to trimming and J lost 1 base; unmatched junction nucleotides: 3. The CDR3 consists of 15 residues.